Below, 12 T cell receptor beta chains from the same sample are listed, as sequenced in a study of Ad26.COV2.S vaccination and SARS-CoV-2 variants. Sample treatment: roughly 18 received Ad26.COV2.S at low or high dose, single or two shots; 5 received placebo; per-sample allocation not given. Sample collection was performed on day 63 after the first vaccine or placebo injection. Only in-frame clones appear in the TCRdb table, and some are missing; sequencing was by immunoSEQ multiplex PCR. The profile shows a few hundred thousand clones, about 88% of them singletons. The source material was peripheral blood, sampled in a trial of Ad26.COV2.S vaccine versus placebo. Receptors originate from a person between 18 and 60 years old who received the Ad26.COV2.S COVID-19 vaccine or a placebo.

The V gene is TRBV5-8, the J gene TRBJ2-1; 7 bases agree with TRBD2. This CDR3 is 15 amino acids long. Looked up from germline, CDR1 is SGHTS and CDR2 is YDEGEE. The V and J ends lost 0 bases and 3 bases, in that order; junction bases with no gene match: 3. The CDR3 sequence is CASSLVPGGYNEQFF. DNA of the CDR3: TGTGCCAGCAGCTTGGTACCGGGAGGCTACAATGAGCAGTTCTTC. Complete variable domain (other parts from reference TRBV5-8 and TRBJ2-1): EAGVTQSPTHLIKTRGQQATLRCSPISGHTSVYWYQQALGLGLQFLLWYDEGEERNRGNFPPRFSGRQFPNYSSELNVNALELEDSALYLCASSLVPGGYNEQFFGPGTRLTVL.

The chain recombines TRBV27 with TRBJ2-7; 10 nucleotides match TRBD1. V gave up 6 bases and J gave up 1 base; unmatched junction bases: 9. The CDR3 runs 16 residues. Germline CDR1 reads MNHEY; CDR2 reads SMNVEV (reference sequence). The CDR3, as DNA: TGTGCCAGCAGGGGTCTCCGGGACAGGGGTTCCTACGAGCAGTACTTC. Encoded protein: CASRGLRDRGSYEQYF.

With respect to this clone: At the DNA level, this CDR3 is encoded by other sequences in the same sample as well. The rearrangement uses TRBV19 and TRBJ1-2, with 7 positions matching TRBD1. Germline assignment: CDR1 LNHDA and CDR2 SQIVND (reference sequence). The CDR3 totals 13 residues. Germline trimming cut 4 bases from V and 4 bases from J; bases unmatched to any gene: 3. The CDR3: CASSRGQLYGYTF. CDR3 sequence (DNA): TGTGCCAGTAGTAGGGGACAGCTCTATGGCTACACCTTC.

The CDR3 sequence: CASNSGSYNEQFF. CDR3 DNA: TGTGCCAGTAATAGCGGTTCCTACAATGAGCAGTTCTTC. J is TRBJ2-1 and V is TRBV19; weak D call: TRBD2 (6 bases). The germline V gene has CDR1 LNHDA and CDR2 SQIVND (reference sequence). This CDR3 is 13 amino acids long. V lost 7 bases, J lost 1 base, and 8 bases lay in between.

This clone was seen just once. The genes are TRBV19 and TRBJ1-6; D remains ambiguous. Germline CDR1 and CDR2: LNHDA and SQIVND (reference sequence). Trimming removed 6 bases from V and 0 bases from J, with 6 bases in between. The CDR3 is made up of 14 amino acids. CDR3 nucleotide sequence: TGTGCCAGTAGCGATACCTCCTATAATTCACCCCTCCACTTT. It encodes CASSDTSYNSPLHF.

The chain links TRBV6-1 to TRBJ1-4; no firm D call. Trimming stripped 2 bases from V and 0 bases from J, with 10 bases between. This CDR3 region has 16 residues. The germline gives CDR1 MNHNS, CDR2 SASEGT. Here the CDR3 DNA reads TGTGCCAGCAGTGAACTGGGTGGGACAACTAATGAAAAACTGTTTTTT. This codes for CASSELGGTTNEKLFF.

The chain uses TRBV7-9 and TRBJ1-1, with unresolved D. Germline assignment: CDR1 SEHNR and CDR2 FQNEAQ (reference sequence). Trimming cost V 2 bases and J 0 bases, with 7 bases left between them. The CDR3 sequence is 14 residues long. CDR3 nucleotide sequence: TGTGCCAGCAGCTTAATTCGAATGAACACTGAAGCTTTCTTT. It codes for CASSLIRMNTEAFF. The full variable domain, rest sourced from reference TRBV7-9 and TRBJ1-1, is DTGVSQNPRHKITKRGQNVTFRCDPISEHNRLYWYRQTLGQGPEFLTYFQNEAQLEKSRLLSDRFSAERPKGSFSTLEIQRTEQGDSAMYLCASSLIRMNTEAFFGQGTRLTVV.

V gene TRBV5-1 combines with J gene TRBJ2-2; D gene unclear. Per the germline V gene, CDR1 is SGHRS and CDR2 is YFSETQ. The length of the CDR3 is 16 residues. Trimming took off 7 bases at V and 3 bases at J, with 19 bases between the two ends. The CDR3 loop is CASHSPGGSDTGELFF. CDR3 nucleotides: TGCGCCAGCCATTCCCCAGGTGGGTCGGACACCGGGGAGCTGTTTTTT.

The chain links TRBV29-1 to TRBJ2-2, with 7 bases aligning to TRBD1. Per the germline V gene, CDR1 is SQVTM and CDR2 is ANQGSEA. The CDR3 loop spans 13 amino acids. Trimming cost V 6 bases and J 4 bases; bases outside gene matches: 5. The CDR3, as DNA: TGCAGCGTGGATTACAGGGGCACCGGGGAGCTGTTTTTT. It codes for CSVDYRGTGELFF.

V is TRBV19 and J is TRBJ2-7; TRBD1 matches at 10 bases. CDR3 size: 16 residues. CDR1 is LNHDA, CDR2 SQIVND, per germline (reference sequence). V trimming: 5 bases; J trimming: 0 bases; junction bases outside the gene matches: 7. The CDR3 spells CASSYPGQGSSYEQYF. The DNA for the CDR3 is TGTGCCAGTAGTTACCCGGGACAGGGGAGCTCCTACGAGCAGTACTTC.

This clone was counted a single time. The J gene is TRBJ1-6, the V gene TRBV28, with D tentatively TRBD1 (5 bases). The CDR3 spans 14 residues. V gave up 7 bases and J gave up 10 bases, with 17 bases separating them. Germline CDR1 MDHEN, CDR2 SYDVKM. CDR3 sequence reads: CASTLQGFRSPLHF. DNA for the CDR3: TGTGCCAGCACCCTTCAGGGATTTCGATCACCCCTCCACTTT.

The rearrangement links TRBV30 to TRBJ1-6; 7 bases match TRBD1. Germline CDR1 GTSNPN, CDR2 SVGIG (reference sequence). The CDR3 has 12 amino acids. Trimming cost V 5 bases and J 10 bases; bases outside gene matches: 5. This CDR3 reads CAWDRVESPLHF. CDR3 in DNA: TGTGCCTGGGACAGGGTGGAATCACCCCTCCACTTT.